Below are 7 T cell receptor beta chains sequenced from a single sample in a study of cytomegalovirus exposure and HLA in healthy donors. The PCR used 60 Vbeta and 13 Jbeta primers. The data were produced by immunoSEQ multiplex PCR, yet TCRdb's version contains in-frame clones alone and is incomplete. The sample lists roughly 150,000 clones, roughly 82% occurring once. The specimen was PBMCs. Receptor source: a woman aged 45-65 years in good health and CMV-seropositive.

The V gene is TRBV7-9, the J gene TRBJ1-4, with a tentative D call TRBD1 (5 bases). Looked up from germline, CDR1 is SEHNR and CDR2 is FQNEAQ (reference sequence). Trimming took 6 bases from V and 5 from J, leaving 10 bases between them. The CDR3 is 13 residues long. CDR3 in amino acids: CASSRAGNEKLFF. CDR3 DNA: TGTGCCAGCAGTAGAGCAGGGAATGAAAAACTGTTTTTT. The full variable domain, rest sourced from reference TRBV7-9 and TRBJ1-4, is DTGVSQNPRHKITKRGQNVTFRCDPISEHNRLYWYRQTLGQGPEFLTYFQNEAQLEKSRLLSDRFSAERPKGSFSTLEIQRTEQGDSAMYLCASSRAGNEKLFFGSGTQLSVL.

The chain recombines TRBV5-3 with TRBJ2-1; 11 nucleotides line up with TRBD2. TRBV5-3 falls under the ORF class, with uncertain function. The CDR3 loop spans 15 amino acids. Germline trimming cut 3 bases from V and 8 bases from J; bases unmatched to any gene: 7. Here the CDR3 reads CARSSKTSGVHEQFF. As DNA, the CDR3 is TGTGCCAGAAGCTCGAAGACTAGCGGGGTACATGAGCAGTTCTTC.

The sample holds one count of this clone. The chain uses TRBV4-3 and TRBJ1-1, with D tentatively TRBD1 (5 bases). This CDR3 spans 15 amino acids. Trimming pared 0 bases from V and 1 base from J, leaving 9 bases between. The germline gives CDR1 LGHNA, CDR2 YSLEER. The CDR3 DNA follows: TGCGCCAGCAGCCAAGATGGGGGGAAGAACACTGAAGCTTTCTTT. This codes for CASSQDGGKNTEAFF.

This clone appeared a few times. This chain connects TRBV7-2 to TRBJ2-1, with a possible D match to TRBD1 (5 bases). Trimming left V 2 bases short and J 3 bases short, with 17 bases between. This CDR3 spans 17 amino acids. Germline loops: CDR1 SGHTA, CDR2 FQGNSA. The CDR3 sequence: CASSLPKTGAGYNEQFF. The CDR3 DNA reads as TGTGCCAGCAGCTTACCAAAGACTGGGGCCGGCTACAATGAGCAGTTCTTC. Drawing the rest from reference TRBV7-2 and TRBJ2-1, the complete variable domain is GAGVSQSPSNKVTEKGKDVELRCDPISGHTALYWYRQSLGQGLEFLIYFQGNSAPDKSGLPSDRFSAERTGGSVSTLTIQRTQQEDSAVYLCASSLPKTGAGYNEQFFGPGTRLTVL.

In the case of this clone: The junction does not match germline at one end; this may be a read error. The chain carries TRBV7-2 and TRBJ2-1; 10 positions agree with TRBD2. This CDR3 region has 12 residues. CDR1 SGHTA and CDR2 FQGNSA come from the germline V gene. CDR3 region: CASSSQRGGSIF. The CDR3 DNA reads TGTGCCAGCAGCTCCCAGCGGGGGGGCTCGATCTTC.

This clone was observed a handful of times. The genes are TRBV5-1 and TRBJ2-7; D is ambiguous. Germline-derived CDR1 and CDR2 are SGHRS and YFSETQ. The V gene lost 1 base and the J gene lost 5 bases, with 13 bases spanning the gap. The CDR3 sequence is 14 residues long. This CDR3 is CASSLQSGPDEQYF. As DNA, the CDR3 is TGCGCCAGCAGCTTGCAGTCAGGCCCCGACGAGCAGTACTTC.

Note on this clone: At one end the junction does not follow the germline gene, possibly because of a read error. The chain employs TRBV5-1 and TRBJ2-3; possible D gene TRBD1, 6 bases. Per germline, CDR1 SGHRS and CDR2 YFSETQ. There are 15 residues in the CDR3. The CDR3 sequence is CASRLGAGHTDTQYF. The DNA of the CDR3 is TGCGCCAGCAGGTTGGGGGCGGGCCACACAGATACGCAGTATTTT.